This entry describes one TCR beta chain. Antigen: not known. CDR3 size: 14 residues. V was pared by 3 bases and J by 1 base, with 9 bases between. The V gene's germline CDR1 is SEHNR and CDR2 FQNEAQ (reference sequence). The data belong to a study of CD4+ T cells in melanoma. The table came from immunoSEQ multiplex PCR; TCRdb's copy has only in-frame clones and leaves some out. Here the sample spans more than 90,000 clones, about 92% being singletons. Study-level points and caveats: A reported correlation linked neoantigen-specific CD4+ T cells to CD8+, macrophage and B cell function. Neoantigen-specific CD4+ T cells in melanoma reportedly had diverse differentiation states.

The J gene is TRBJ1-1, the V gene TRBV7-9; D is possibly TRBD1 (5 bases). The clonotype originates from a human donor with melanoma. The source material was peripheral blood. CDR3 in amino acids: CASSFGGRNTEAFF. CDR3 bases: TGTGCCAGCAGCTTTGGGGGGAGGAACACTGAAGCTTTCTTT. Full variable domain (rest looked up from reference TRBV7-9 and TRBJ1-1): DTGVSQNPRHKITKRGQNVTFRCDPISEHNRLYWYRQTLGQGPEFLTYFQNEAQLEKSRLLSDRFSAERPKGSFSTLEIQRTEQGDSAMYLCASSFGGRNTEAFFGQGTRLTVV.